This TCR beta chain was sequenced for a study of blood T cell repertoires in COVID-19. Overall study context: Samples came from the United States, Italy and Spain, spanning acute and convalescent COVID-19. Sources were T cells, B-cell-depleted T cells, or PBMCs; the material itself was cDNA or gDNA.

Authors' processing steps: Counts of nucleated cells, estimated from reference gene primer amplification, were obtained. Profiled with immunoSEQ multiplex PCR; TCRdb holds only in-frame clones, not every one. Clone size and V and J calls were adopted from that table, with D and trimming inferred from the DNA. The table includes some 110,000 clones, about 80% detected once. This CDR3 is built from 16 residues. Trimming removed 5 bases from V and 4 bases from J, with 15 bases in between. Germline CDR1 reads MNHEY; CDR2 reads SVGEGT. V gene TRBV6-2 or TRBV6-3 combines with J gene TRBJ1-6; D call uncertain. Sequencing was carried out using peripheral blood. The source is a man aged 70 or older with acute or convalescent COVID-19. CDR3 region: CASSHRTRGYNSPLHF. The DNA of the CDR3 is TGTGCCAGCAGTCACCGGACCCGAGGGTATAATTCACCCCTCCACTTT.